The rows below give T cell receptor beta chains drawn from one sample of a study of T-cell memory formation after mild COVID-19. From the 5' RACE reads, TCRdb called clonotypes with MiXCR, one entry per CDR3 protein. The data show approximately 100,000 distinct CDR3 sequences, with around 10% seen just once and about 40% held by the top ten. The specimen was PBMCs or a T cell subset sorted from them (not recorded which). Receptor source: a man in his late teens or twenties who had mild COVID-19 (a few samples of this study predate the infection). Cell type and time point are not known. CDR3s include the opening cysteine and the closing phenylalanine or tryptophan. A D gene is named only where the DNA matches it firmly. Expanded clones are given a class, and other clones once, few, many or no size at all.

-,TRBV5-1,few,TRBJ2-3,TGCGCCAGCAGCTTGGGACGGGGTCCCACAGATACGCAGTATTTT,CASSLGRGPTDTQYF
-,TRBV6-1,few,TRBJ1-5,TGTGCCACCGTGGGGAGGGGAGTTCAGCCCCAGCATTTT,CATVGRGVQPQHF
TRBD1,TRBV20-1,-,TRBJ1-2,TGCAGTGCTAGAGACAGGGGGAGGTATGGCTACACCTTC,CSARDRGRYGYTF
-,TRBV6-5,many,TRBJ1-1,TGTGCCAGCAGTTACAAGGCCACCTACACTGAAGCTTTCTTT,CASSYKATYTEAFF
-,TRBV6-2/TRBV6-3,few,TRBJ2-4,TGTGCCAGCAAGGGGGCGGGGGAGGCCAAAAACATTCAGTACTTC,CASKGAGEAKNIQYF
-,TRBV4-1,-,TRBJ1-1,TGCGCCAGCAGCCAATTCGCCAAGCGGACTGAAGCTTTCTTT,CASSQFAKRTEAFF
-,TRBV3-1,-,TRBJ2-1,TGTGCCAGGTTCGTACAGTCCCTAATCAATGAGCAGTTCTTC,CARFVQSLINEQFF
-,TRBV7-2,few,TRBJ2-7,TGTGCCACCACCCCGACTCCCTACGAGCAGTACTTC,CATTPTPYEQYF
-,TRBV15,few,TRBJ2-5,TGTGCCACCAGCAGATCTCGGACAGACCCGGGGGAGACCCAGTACTTC,CATSRSRTDPGETQYF
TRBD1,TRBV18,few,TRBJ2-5,TGTGCCAGCTCACAATCCGGGACAGTCCAAGAGACCCAGTACTTC,CASSQSGTVQETQYF
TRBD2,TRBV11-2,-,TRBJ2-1,TGTGCCAGCAGCTTAGATCATGGCGGGGGGGCTCGCGAGCAGTTCTTC,CASSLDHGGGAREQFF
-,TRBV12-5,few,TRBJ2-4,TGTGCTGCCCCTTTCAGGGCCAGCATTCAGTACTTC,CAAPFRASIQYF
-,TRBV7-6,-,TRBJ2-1,TGTGCCAGCAGCACCTACAATGAGCAGTTCTTC,CASSTYNEQFF
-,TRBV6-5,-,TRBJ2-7,TGTGCCAGCGGCTCTGGGGGCCTGGGGGAGCAGTACTTC,CASGSGGLGEQYF
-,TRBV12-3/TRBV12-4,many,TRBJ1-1,TGTGCCAGCAGTTTGGGGCCGGGCACTGAAGCTTTCTTT,CASSLGPGTEAFF
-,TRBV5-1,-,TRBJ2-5,TGCGCCAGCAGCAAACCTAGGACAGACCAAGAGACCCAGTACTTC,CASSKPRTDQETQYF
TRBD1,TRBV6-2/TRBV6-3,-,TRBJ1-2,TGTGCCAGCAGTTACGCCGGGACAGCAACTGCCAACTATGGCTACACCTTC,CASSYAGTATANYGYTF
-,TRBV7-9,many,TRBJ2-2,TGTGCCAGCAGCCAGGACGGGGAGCTGTTTTTT,CASSQDGELFF
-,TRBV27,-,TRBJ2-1,TGTGCCAGCAGTTGGATAGCGGACAATGAGCAGTTCTTC,CASSWIADNEQFF
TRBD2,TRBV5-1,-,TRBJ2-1,TGCGCCAGCAGCTTGTCCCCGACTAGCGGGGGGCTATACAATGAGCAGTTCTTC,CASSLSPTSGGLYNEQFF
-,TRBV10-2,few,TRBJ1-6,TGCGCCAGCAGTGAGTCAGAAAGTCAACCATCACCCCTCCACTTT,CASSESESQPSPLHF
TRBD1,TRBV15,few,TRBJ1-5,TGTGCCACCAGCAGGGACCGGACAGGGGGTCAGCCCCAGCATTTT,CATSRDRTGGQPQHF
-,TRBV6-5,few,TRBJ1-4,TGTGCCAGCAGTTACTCGCGGGGAGGGAGTAATGAAAAACTGTTTTTT,CASSYSRGGSNEKLFF
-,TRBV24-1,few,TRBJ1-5,TGTGCCACCAGTGATGTGACCAGCAATCAGCCCCAGCATTTT,CATSDVTSNQPQHF
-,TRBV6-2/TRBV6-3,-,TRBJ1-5,TGTGCCAGCAGTTATAAGTATCAGCCCCAGCATTTT,CASSYKYQPQHF
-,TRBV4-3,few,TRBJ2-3,TGCGCCAGCAGCCAAGCAGGAAGAGAGGTGTATTTT,CASSQAGREVYF
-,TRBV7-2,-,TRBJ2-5,TGTGCCAGCAGCCCCTCTGGGCTGGACCAGTACTTC,CASSPSGLDQYF
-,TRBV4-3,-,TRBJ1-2,TGCGCCAGCAGCCAAGATAGTACAGGGAAGTTCCTCTATGGCTACACCTTC,CASSQDSTGKFLYGYTF
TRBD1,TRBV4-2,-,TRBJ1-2,TGTGCCAGCAGCCCCCTGCCCCCGACAGGGAACTATGGCTACACCTTC,CASSPLPPTGNYGYTF
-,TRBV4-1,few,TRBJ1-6,TGCGCCAGCAGCCAAGGCTCCTATAATTCACCCCTCCACTTT,CASSQGSYNSPLHF
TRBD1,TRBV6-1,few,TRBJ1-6,TGTGCCAGCAGTGAACCCCGACAGGGGACTAATTCACCCCTCCACTTT,CASSEPRQGTNSPLHF
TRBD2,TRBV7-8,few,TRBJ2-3,TGTGCCAGCAGCCCGACTAGCGGCGCAGATACGCAGTATTTT,CASSPTSGADTQYF
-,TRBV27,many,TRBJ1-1,TGTGCCAGCAGCCCGGACACGAACACTGAAGCTTTCTTT,CASSPDTNTEAFF
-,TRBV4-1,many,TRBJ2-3,TGCGCCAGCAGCCAAGAAGGCAGGGATGTTGGAGATACGCAGTATTTT,CASSQEGRDVGDTQYF
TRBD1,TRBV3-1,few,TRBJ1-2,TGTGCCAGCAGCCAAGATTCATGGCAGGGGGCCGGTGACGGCTACACCTTC,CASSQDSWQGAGDGYTF
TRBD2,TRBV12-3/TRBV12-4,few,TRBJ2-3,TGTGCCAGCAGTTTCTGGGGGGGGGGATCAGATACGCAGTATTTT,CASSFWGGGSDTQYF
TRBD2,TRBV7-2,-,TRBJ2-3,TGTGCCAGCAGCCGGGTGCCTAGCGGGTCAGATACGCAGTATTTT,CASSRVPSGSDTQYF
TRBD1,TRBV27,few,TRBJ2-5,TGTGCCAGCAGTGGGCAGGGGGAGGAGACCCAGTACTTC,CASSGQGEETQYF
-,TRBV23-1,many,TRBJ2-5,TGCGCCAGCAGTCAAGACGGTAATGGAGAGACCCAGTACTTC,CASSQDGNGETQYF
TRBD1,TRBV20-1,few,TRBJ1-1,TGCAGTGCTAGAGATCAGGGGGCTATGGTTAACACTGAAGCTTTCTTT,CSARDQGAMVNTEAFF
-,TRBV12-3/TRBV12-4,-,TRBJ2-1,TGTGCCAGCAGCCCCTCGGTGACTTTGCGGCGTGAGCAGTTCTTC,CASSPSVTLRREQFF
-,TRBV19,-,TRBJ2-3,TGTGCCAGTAGTTCGCCTGCGACTAGCACAGATACGCAGTATTTT,CASSSPATSTDTQYF
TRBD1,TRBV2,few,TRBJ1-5,TGTGCCAGCAACCGGGACAGTAGCAATCAGCCCCAGCATTTT,CASNRDSSNQPQHF
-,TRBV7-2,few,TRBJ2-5,TGTGCCAGCAGCTTAGAGGGAAGTCCCTGGGAGACCCAGTACTTC,CASSLEGSPWETQYF
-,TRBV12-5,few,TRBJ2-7,TGTGCTAGTGCCCCCGGGCTGCGTACCTACGAGCAGTACTTC,CASAPGLRTYEQYF
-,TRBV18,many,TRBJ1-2,TGTGCCAGCTCACCACCCCAGAACTATGGCTACACCTTC,CASSPPQNYGYTF
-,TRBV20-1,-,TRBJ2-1,TGCAGTGCTAGAAACAGTGAGCGTGAGCAGTTCTTC,CSARNSEREQFF
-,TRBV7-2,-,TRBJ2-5,TGTGCCAGCAGCGCCGGGAACTTTGAGGCAGAGACCCAGTACTTC,CASSAGNFEAETQYF
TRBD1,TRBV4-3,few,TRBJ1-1,TGCGCCAGCAGCCAAGATATAGGCCAGGGGGCAGAGGAAGCTTTCTTT,CASSQDIGQGAEEAFF
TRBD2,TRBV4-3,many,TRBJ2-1,TGCGCCAGCAGCCAAGATTTGGTAGCGGGGTACAATGAGCAGTTCTTC,CASSQDLVAGYNEQFF
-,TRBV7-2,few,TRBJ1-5,TGTGCCAGCAGCTTGGGCCCGACAGTTAGCAATCAGCCCCAGCATTTT,CASSLGPTVSNQPQHF
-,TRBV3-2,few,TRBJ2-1,TGTGCCAGCAGCCGTAGCGGGGGGGCTAATGAGCAGTTCTTC,CASSRSGGANEQFF
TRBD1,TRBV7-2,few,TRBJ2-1,TGTGCCAGCAGCGCAGGGACAGGGGGTAGCTCCTACAATGAGCAGTTCTTC,CASSAGTGGSSYNEQFF
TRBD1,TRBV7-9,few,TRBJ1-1,TGTGCCAGCAGCTCGGGACAGGGAGAATGGACTGAAGCTTTCTTT,CASSSGQGEWTEAFF
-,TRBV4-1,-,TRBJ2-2,TGCGCCAGCAGCCAAGAACTGGGAAACACCGGGGAGCTGTTTTTT,CASSQELGNTGELFF
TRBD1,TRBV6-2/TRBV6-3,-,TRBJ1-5,TGTGCCAGCAGTCCACCTATGCCGGGACAGGGTTCCCAGCCCCAGCATTTT,CASSPPMPGQGSQPQHF
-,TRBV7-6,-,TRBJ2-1,TGTGCCAGCAGCTTAGTGGGATCGGAGCAGTTCTTC,CASSLVGSEQFF
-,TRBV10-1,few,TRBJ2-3,TGCGCCAGCAGTGGGCTGGAGGGGGGGCCCCCAGATACGCAGTATTTT,CASSGLEGGPPDTQYF
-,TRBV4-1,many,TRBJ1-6,TGCGCCAGCAGCCAAGATATTAACATGAATTCACCCCTCCACTTT,CASSQDINMNSPLHF